These 17 T cell receptor beta chains were all obtained from the same sample, sequenced in a study of cytomegalovirus exposure and HLA in healthy donors (dated 2017 in TCRdb). Library method: the immunoSEQ multiplex PCR assay. TCRdb's version of the immuneACCESS table is confined to in-frame rearrangements and falls short of the full clone set. An unresolved V gene accounts for under half of the shortfall where checked; the remainder is of unknown origin. This sample comprises about 88,000 clones, 84% of them detected only once. The ten largest clones take up 9.5% to 13% of the sample. Sequenced sample: PBMCs. These receptors came from a woman younger than 35 in good health and CMV-seropositive.

Worth noting for this clone: At one end, the junction sequence differs from germline, possibly due to a read error. The chain links TRBV15 to TRBJ2-5; 11 bases map to TRBD2. CDR1 and CDR2 (germline): LNHNV, YYDKDF (reference sequence). This CDR3 is built from 17 residues. Here the CDR3 reads CATSGETSGVSQETQYF. CDR3 DNA: TGTGCCACCAGCGGAGAGACTAGCGGGGTGTCGCAAGAGACCCAGTACTTC. Based on the CDR3 plus reference TRBV15 and TRBJ2-5, the full variable domain is DAMVIQNPRYQVTQFGKPVTLSCSQTLNHNVMYWYQQKSSQAPKLLFHYYDKDFNNEADTPDNFQSRRPNTSFCFLDIRSPGLGDTAMYLCATSGETSGVSQETQYFGPGTRLLVL.

The V gene is TRBV7-9, the J gene TRBJ2-7, with a possible D match to TRBD1 (6 bases). With 1 base removed from V and 6 bases from J, the gap between germline ends came to 16 bases. Germline V gene data show CDR1 as SEHNR and CDR2 as FQNEAQ (reference sequence). CDR3 length: 15 residues. As DNA, the CDR3 is TGTGCCAGCAGCTTAGAGAACAGGGCGTTGGGCGAGCAGTACTTC. Protein product: CASSLENRALGEQYF.

The chain recombines TRBV19 with TRBJ1-2; D gene uncertain. The V and J ends lost 9 bases and 5 bases respectively, with 16 bases between them. CDR3 length: 13 amino acids. The germline V gene encodes CDR1 LNHDA and CDR2 SQIVND (reference sequence). The CDR3 region has the DNA TGTGCCAGCCATTTGCGTTCCGGGTATGGCTACACCTTC. It encodes CASHLRSGYGYTF.

In DNA, the CDR3 is TGTGCCAGTAGTCCCGGGGGACAGGGGGCCTCTGGCTACACCTTC. It encodes CASSPGGQGASGYTF. The chain carries TRBV19 and TRBJ1-2; 12 bases agree with TRBD1. J was trimmed by 7 bases and V by 5 bases; bases with no gene match: 8. Germline V gives CDR1 LNHDA, CDR2 SQIVND (reference sequence). The CDR3 spans 15 residues.

This chain uses TRBV28 with TRBJ2-7; TRBD1 might be the D (5 bases). V was trimmed by 5 bases and J by 1 base, leaving 21 bases between them. Germline-derived CDR1 and CDR2 are MDHEN and SYDVKM. The CDR3 contains 17 residues. The CDR3 bases are TGTGCCAGCAGTGTGAATTGGTTCAGGGCGAAATCCTACGAGCAGTACTTC. Protein: CASSVNWFRAKSYEQYF.

This clone was counted a single time. Written as DNA, the CDR3 is TGTGCCAGCAGCGTGGAGAGTAACTATGGCTACACCTTC. Protein: CASSVESNYGYTF. This chain joins TRBV9 and TRBJ1-2; the D is unclear. Trimming took 2 bases from V and 1 from J, leaving 6 bases between them. The V gene's germline CDR1 is SGDLS and CDR2 YYNGEE. This CDR3 has 13 residues.

This chain uses TRBV5-6 with TRBJ2-7; TRBD2 agrees at 14 bases. The CDR3 runs 19 residues. V trimming: 2 bases; J trimming: 5 bases; junction bases outside the gene matches: 15. Germline V gene sequence: CDR1 SGHDT, CDR2 YYEEEE. The CDR3 region has the DNA TGTGCCAGCAGCTTTTATGCCTCTATGGGGACTAGCGGGGGACACGAGCAGTACTTC. Its protein is CASSFYASMGTSGGHEQYF.

The chain links TRBV19 to TRBJ1-1; D not certain. Trimming left V 9 bases short and J 1 base short, with 9 bases between. CDR1 is LNHDA and CDR2 is SQIVND in the germline V gene (reference sequence). This CDR3 has 12 amino acids. The CDR3 sequence is CASLQPNTEAFF. DNA of the CDR3: TGTGCCAGCCTACAGCCGAACACTGAAGCTTTCTTT.

The chain couples TRBV5-4 to TRBJ2-7; D unclear. The germline V gene encodes CDR1 SGHNT and CDR2 YYREEE (reference sequence). The V gene lost 3 bases and the J gene lost 0 bases, with 4 bases spanning the gap. The CDR3 contains 12 residues. In DNA form, the CDR3 reads TGTGCCAGCAGCTCCTTCTCCTACGAGCAGTACTTC. This translates into CASSSFSYEQYF.

This clone is a singleton in its sample. The chain couples TRBV2 to TRBJ2-1; 13 bases fit TRBD2. V was clipped by 6 bases and J by 6 bases; unmatched bases: 5. Germline V gene data show CDR1 as SNHLY and CDR2 as FYNNEI. The CDR3 totals 15 residues. The CDR3 reads CASRKGLAGVNEQFF. The CDR3 bases are TGTGCCAGCAGGAAAGGACTAGCGGGGGTCAATGAGCAGTTCTTC.

For the CDR3, the DNA is TGCAGCGTAAGAAGGTTCCCGGGAGCTTTCTTT. It specifies CSVRRFPGAFF. The chain combines TRBV29-1 with TRBJ1-1; D is ambiguous. V was cut by 6 bases and J by 10 bases, with 15 bases left in between. CDR1 and CDR2 from the germline V gene are SQVTM and ANQGSEA. The CDR3 has 11 amino acids.

The chain joins TRBV5-1 to TRBJ2-5; maybe TRBD2 (5 bases). The germline V gene has CDR1 SGHRS and CDR2 YFSETQ. Trimming cost V 0 bases and J 1 base, with 7 bases left between them. This CDR3 has 14 amino acids. The CDR3: CASSLAGVQETQYF. The CDR3 nucleotides are TGCGCCAGCAGCTTGGCCGGGGTCCAAGAGACCCAGTACTTC.

This rearrangement joins TRBV2 to TRBJ1-5, with TRBD1 identical over 9 bases. The CDR3 is made up of 16 amino acids. The trim removed 6 bases at V and 2 bases at J, leaving 8 bases unmatched. Germline lookup yields CDR1 SNHLY and CDR2 FYNNEI. The chain's CDR3 is CASRRPGQGGNQPQHF. As DNA, the CDR3 is TGTGCCAGCAGGCGACCGGGACAGGGTGGCAATCAGCCCCAGCATTTT.

The chain links TRBV15 to TRBJ2-7, with D unclear. The germline gives CDR1 LNHNV, CDR2 YYDKDF (reference sequence). The CDR3 has 16 amino acids. Trimming pared 1 base from V and 4 bases from J, leaving 17 bases between. The CDR3 DNA reads as TGTGCCACCAGCAGAGTAATGGGTCCCGACGGGTACGAGCAGTACTTC. Translating it yields CATSRVMGPDGYEQYF.

This chain uses TRBV7-3 with TRBJ1-1; TRBD1 agrees at 9 bases. V shed 5 bases and J 1 base; nucleotides not matched to a gene: 2. This CDR3 comprises 14 residues. Germline loops: CDR1 SGHTA, CDR2 FQGTGA. The CDR3 DNA follows: TGTGCCAGCAGCCGACAGGGGGGGAACACTGAAGCTTTCTTT. Residues: CASSRQGGNTEAFF.

This chain connects TRBV28 to TRBJ1-1; the D is unclear. Germline-derived CDR1 and CDR2 are MDHEN and SYDVKM. V lost 5 bases and J 6 bases, leaving 19 bases between the germline ends. This CDR3 spans 15 amino acids. CDR3 amino acids: CASSLDSRVEAEAFF. The CDR3 nucleotides read TGTGCCAGCAGTCTAGACTCGCGAGTCGAGGCTGAAGCTTTCTTT.

The chain uses TRBV7-2 and TRBJ1-5, with D maybe TRBD1 (5 bases). CDR1 is SGHTA and CDR2 is FQGNSA in the germline V gene. The V and J ends lost 2 bases and 7 bases respectively, with 12 bases between them. The CDR3 runs to 14 residues. The CDR3 is CASSLRGLGQPQHF. The DNA of the CDR3 is TGTGCCAGCAGCTTAAGGGGCCTTGGGCAGCCCCAGCATTTT.